This TCR beta chain was sequenced in a study of OX40 agonist ivuxolimab in advanced cancers. TCRdb's table, derived via immunoSEQ multiplex PCR, lists solely in-frame clones and lacks some. The sample has roughly 56,000 clones, roughly 91% seen once. The source was CD4+ or CD8+ T cells sorted from blood, collected in a trial of the OX40 agonist ivuxolimab. The receptor's source is an adult with an advanced solid tumor such as melanoma, head and neck, liver or kidney cancer.

CDR3 in DNA: TGCAGCGTTGGAACTAGCGGGGCGCTTGGGGAGACCCAGTACTTC. Protein sequence: CSVGTSGALGETQYF. The genes are TRBV29-1 and TRBJ2-5; 10 nucleotides align to TRBD2. The J segment lost 5 bases and the V segment lost 4 bases, leaving 10 bases of the junction unmatched. This CDR3 is 15 amino acids long. CDR1 is SQVTM and CDR2 is ANQGSEA in the germline V gene.